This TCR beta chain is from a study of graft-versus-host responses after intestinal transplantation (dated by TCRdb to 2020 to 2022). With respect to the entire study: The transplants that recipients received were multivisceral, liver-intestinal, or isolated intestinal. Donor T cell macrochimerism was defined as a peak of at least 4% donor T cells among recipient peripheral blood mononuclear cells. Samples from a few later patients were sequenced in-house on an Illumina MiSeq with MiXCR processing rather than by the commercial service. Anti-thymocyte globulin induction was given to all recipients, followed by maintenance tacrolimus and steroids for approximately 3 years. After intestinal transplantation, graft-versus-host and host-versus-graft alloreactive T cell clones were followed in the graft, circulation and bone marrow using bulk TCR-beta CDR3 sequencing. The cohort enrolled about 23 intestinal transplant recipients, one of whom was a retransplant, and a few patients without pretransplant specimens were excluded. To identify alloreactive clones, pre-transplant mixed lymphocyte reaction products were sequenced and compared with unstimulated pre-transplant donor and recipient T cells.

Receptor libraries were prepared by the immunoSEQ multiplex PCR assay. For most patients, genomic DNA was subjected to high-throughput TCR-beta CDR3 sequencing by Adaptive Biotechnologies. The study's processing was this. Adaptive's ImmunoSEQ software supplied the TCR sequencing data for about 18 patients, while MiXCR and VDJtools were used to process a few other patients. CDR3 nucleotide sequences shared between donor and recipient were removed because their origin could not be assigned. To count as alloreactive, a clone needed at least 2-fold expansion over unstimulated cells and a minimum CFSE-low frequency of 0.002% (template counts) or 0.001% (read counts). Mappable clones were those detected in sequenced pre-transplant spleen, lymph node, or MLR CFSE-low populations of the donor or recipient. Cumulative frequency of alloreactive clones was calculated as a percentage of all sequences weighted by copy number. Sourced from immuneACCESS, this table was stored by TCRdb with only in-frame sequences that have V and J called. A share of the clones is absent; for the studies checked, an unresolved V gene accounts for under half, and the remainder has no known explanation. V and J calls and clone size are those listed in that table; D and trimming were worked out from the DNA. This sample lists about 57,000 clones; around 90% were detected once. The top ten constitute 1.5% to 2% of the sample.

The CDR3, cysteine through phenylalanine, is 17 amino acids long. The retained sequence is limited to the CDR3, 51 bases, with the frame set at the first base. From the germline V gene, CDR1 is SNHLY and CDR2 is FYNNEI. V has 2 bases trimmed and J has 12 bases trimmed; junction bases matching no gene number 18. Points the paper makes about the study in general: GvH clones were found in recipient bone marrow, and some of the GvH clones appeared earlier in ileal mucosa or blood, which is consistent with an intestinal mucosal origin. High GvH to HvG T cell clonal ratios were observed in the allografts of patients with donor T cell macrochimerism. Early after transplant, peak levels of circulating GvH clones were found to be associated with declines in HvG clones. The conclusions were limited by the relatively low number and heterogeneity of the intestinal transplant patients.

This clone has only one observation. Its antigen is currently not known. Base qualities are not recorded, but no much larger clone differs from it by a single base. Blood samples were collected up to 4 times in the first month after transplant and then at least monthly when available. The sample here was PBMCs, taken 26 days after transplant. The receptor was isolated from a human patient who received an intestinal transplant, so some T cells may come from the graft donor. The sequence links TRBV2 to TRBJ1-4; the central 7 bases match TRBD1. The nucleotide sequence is TGTGCCAGCAGTGAACCTCCGGACAGGACGGACCCAGGAGAACTGTTTTTT. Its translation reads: CASSEPPDRTDPGELFF.